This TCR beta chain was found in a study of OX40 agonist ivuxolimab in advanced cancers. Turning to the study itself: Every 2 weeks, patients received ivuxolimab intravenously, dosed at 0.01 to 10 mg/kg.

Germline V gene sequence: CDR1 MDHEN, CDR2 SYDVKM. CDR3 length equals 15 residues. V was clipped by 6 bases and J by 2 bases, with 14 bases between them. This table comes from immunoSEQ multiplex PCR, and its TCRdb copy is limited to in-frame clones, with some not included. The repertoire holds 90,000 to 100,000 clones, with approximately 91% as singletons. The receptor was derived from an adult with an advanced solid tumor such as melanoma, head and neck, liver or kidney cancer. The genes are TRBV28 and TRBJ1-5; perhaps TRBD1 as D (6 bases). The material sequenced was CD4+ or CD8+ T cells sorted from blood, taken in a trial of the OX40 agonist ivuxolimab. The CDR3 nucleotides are TGTGCCAGCAGATGGGGGCAGGGAGGCAATCAGCCCCAGCATTTT. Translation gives CASRWGQGGNQPQHF.